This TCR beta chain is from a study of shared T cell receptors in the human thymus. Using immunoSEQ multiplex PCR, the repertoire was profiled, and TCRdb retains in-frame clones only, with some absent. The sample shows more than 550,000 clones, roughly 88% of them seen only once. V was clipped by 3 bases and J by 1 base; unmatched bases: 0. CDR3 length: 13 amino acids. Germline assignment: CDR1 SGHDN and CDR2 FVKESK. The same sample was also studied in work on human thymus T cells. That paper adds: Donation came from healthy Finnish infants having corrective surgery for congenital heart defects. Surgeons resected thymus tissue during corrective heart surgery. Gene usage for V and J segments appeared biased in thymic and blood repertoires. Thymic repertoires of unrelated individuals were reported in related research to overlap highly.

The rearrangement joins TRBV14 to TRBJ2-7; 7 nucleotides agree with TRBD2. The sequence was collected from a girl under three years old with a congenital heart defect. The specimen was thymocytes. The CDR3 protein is CASSQRGSYEQYF. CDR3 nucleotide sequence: TGTGCCAGCAGCCAGCGGGGGTCCTACGAGCAGTACTTC. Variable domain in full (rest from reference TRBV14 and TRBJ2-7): EAGVTQFPSHSVIEKGQTVTLRCDPISGHDNLYWYRRVMGKEIKFLLHFVKESKQDESGMPNNRFLAERTGGTYSTLKVQPAELEDSGVYFCASSQRGSYEQYFGPGTRLTVT.